This TCR beta chain was recovered during a study of PD-1 blockade in mismatch repair-deficient tumors. Study background: Patients had over 10 mismatch repair-deficient cancer types, all previously treated and progressing.

Clones were read by immunoSEQ multiplex PCR, and TCRdb kept only the in-frame ones, dropping some. The sample contains about 66,000 clones, 70% to 85% of which appear only once. The germline gives CDR1 SNHLY, CDR2 FYNNEI. CDR3 length equals 15 residues. V was pared by 1 base and J by 2 bases, with 11 bases between. J is TRBJ1-2 and V is TRBV2; maybe TRBD1 (6 bases). Here the sequenced sample was peripheral blood, taken 2 weeks after starting pembrolizumab. This sequence originates from an adult with mismatch repair-deficient cancer. This chain's CDR3 is CASSEDGQPNYGYTF. The CDR3 DNA reads TGTGCCAGCAGTGAAGACGGACAGCCCAACTATGGCTACACCTTC.